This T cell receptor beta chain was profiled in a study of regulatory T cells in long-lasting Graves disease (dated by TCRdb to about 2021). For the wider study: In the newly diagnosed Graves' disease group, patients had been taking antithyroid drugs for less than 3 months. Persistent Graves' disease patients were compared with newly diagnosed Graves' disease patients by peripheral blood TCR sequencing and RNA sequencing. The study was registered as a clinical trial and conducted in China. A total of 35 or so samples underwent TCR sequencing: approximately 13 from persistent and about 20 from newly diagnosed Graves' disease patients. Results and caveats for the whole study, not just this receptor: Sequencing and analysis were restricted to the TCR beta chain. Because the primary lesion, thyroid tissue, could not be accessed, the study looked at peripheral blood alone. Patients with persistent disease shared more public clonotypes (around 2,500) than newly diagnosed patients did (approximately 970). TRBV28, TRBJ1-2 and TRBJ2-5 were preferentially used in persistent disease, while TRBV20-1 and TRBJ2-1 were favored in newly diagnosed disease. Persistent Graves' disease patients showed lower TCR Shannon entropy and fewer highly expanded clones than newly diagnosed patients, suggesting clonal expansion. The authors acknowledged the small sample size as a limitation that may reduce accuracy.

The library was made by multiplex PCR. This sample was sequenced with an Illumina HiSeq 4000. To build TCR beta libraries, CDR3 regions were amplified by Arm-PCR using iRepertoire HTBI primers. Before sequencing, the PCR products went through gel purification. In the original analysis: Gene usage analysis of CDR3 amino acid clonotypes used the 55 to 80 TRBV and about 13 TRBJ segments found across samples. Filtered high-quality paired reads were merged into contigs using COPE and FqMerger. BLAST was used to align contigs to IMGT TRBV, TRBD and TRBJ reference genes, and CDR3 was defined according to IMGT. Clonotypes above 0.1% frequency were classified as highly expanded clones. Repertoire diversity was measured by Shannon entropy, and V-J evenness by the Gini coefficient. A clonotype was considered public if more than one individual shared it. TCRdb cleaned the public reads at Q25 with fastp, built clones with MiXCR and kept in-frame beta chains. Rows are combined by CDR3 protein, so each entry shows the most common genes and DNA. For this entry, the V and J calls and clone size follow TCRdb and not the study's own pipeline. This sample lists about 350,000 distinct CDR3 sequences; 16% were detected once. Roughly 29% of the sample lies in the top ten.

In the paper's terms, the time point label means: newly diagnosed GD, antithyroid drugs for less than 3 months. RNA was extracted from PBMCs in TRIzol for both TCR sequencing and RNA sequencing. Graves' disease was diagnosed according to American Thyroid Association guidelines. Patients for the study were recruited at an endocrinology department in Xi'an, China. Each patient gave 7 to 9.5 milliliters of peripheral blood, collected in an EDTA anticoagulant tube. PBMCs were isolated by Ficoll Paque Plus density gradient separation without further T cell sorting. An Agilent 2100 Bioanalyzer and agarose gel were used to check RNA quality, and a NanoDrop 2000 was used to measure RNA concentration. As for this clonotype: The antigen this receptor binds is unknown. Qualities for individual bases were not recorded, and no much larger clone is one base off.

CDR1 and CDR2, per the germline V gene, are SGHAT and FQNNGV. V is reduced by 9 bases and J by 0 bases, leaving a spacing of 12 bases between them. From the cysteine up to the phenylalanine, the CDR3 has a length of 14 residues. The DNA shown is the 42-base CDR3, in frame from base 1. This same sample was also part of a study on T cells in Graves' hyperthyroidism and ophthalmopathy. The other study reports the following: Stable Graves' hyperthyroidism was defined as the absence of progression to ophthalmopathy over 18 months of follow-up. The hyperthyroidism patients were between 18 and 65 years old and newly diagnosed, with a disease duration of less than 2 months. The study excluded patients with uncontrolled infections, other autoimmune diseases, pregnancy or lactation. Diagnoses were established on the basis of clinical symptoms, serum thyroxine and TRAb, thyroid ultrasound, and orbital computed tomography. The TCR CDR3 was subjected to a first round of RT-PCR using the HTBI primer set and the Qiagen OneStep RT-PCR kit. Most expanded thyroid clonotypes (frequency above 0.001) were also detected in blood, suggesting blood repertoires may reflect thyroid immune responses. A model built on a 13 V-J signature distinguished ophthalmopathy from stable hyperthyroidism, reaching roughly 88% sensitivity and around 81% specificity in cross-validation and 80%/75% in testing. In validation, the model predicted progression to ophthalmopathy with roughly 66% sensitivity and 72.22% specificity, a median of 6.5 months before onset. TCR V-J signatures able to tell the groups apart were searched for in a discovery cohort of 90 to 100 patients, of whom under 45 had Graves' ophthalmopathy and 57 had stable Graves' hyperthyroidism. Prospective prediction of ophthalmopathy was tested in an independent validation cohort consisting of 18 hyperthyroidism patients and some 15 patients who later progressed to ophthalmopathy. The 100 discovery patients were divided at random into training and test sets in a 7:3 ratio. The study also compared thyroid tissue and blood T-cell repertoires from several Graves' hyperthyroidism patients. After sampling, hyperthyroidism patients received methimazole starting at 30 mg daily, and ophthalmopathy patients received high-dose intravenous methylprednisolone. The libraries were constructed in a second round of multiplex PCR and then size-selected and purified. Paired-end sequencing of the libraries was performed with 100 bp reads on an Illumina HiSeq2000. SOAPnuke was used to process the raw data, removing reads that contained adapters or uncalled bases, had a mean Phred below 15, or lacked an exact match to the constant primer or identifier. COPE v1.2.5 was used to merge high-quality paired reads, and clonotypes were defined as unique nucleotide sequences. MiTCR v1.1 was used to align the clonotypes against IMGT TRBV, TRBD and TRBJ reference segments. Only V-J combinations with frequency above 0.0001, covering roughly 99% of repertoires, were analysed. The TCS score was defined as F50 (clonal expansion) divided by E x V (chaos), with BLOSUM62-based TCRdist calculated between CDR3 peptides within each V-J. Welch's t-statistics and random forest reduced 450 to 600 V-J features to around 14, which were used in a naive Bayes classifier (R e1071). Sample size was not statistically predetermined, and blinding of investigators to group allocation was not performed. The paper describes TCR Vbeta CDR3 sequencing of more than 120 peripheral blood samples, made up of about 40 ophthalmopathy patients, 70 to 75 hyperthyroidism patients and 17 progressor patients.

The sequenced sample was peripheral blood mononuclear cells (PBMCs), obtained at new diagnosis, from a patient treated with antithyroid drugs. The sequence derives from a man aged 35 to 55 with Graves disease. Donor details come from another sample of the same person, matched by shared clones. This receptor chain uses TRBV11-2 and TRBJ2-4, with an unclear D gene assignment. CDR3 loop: CAREPQLAKNIQYF. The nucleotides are TGTGCCAGAGAGCCACAGCTAGCCAAAAACATTCAGTACTTC.